This T cell receptor beta chain originates from a study of breast tumors, draining lymph nodes, adjacent tissues. This clonotype was seen repeatedly, ten times or more. No antigen is known for it. Samples came from axillary lymph nodes draining the breast cancer. TCRdb re-derived calls from the multiplex PCR reads in MiXCR, one entry per CDR3 protein. The sample has roughly 260,000 distinct CDR3 sequences, 30% to 35% seen once. The study, taken as a whole, reports: Most tumor T cells seemingly derive from lymph node, then expand in tumor. The lymph node origin of tumor T cells was framed as consistent with a hypothesis, not demonstrated.

Trimming removed 2 bases at V and 12 bases at J, with 11 bases between. In germline, CDR1 is DFQATT, CDR2 SNEGSKA (reference sequence). This CDR3 comprises 11 residues. The sample was axillary lymph node tissue. This TCR came from a female donor with breast cancer. Some clones in this sample may be carry-over from other donors' samples. The chain combines TRBV20-1 with TRBJ2-1, with a possible D match to TRBD2 (6 bases). The CDR3 loop reads CSARSDGGQFF. In DNA, the CDR3 is TGCAGTGCTAGATCCGACGGGGGGCAGTTCTTC.